The next 5 T cell receptor beta chains were all read from a single sample in a study of control samples from healthy donors and cancer patients. This table comes from immunoSEQ multiplex PCR, and its TCRdb copy is limited to in-frame clones, with some not included. The sample records 10,000 to 15,000 clones, around 89% being singletons. Material: formalin-fixed, paraffin-embedded tissue. These receptors were taken from a male donor with melanoma.

Here the CDR3 reads CASSAGPVSWYTF. The CDR3 DNA follows: TGTGCCAGCAGCGCGGGACCAGTTTCGTGGTACACCTTC. This chain links TRBV7-9 with TRBJ1-2; possible D gene TRBD1, 5 bases. Germline CDR1 reads SEHNR; CDR2 reads FQNEAQ (reference sequence). The ends were cut back, 5 bases at V and 11 bases at J, with 18 bases in the middle. The CDR3 has 13 residues.

This rearrangement joins TRBV6-6 to TRBJ2-3, with 7 bases identical to TRBD2. Germline CDR1 is MNHNY and CDR2 is SVGAGI (reference sequence). After removal of 4 bases from V and 3 bases from J, the junction contained 4 bases not matched to a gene. The CDR3 spans 14 residues. The CDR3, as DNA: TGTGCCAGCAGTTGGCTAGCGGATACAGATACGCAGTATTTT. This codes for CASSWLADTDTQYF.

The gene calls are TRBV2 and TRBJ2-1; TRBD1 is a possible D gene (6 bases). The CDR3 is made up of 15 amino acids. Germline CDR1 reads SNHLY; CDR2 reads FYNNEI. V lost 3 bases to trimming and J lost 4 bases, with 13 bases between them. The CDR3 region is CASSEAGVPYNEQFF. DNA for the CDR3: TGTGCCAGCAGTGAGGCAGGGGTCCCTTACAATGAGCAGTTCTTC.

In nucleotides, the CDR3 is TGCGCCAGCAGCCAAGATGTGGGTTACGAGCAGTACTTC. It encodes CASSQDVGYEQYF. The chain recombines TRBV4-1 with TRBJ2-7; D not certain. Germline V gene data show CDR1 as MGHRA and CDR2 as YSYEKL. The V end lost 0 bases, the J end lost 4 bases, and 7 bases lay between the germline ends. This CDR3 comprises 13 residues.

V gene TRBV30 combines with J gene TRBJ2-3; TRBD2 matches 12 bases. V gave up 3 bases and J gave up 3 bases; unmatched junction bases: 4. In germline, CDR1 is GTSNPN, CDR2 SVGIG (reference sequence). This CDR3 region has 15 residues. In nucleotides, the CDR3 is TGTGCCTGGAGAGCGGGACTAGCGGGTACAGATACGCAGTATTTT. Encoded protein: CAWRAGLAGTDTQYF. Complete variable domain (other parts from reference TRBV30 and TRBJ2-3): SQTIHQWPATLVQPVGSPLSLECTVEGTSNPNLYWYRQAAGRGLQLLFYSVGIGQISSEVPQNLSASRPQDRQFILSSKKLLLSDSGFYLCAWRAGLAGTDTQYFGPGTRLTVL.